In its sample, the clone carrying this TCR beta chain was seen a few times. The repertoire was sequenced with immunoSEQ multiplex PCR; TCRdb's copy has only in-frame clones and lacks some. The sample carries tens of thousands of clones, 75% to 90% recorded once. This entry is derived from a study of blood T cell repertoires in COVID-19. With 1 base removed from V and 0 bases from J, the gap between germline ends came to 10 bases. The CDR3 sequence is 16 residues long. Germline V gene lookup returns CDR1 SEHNR and CDR2 FQNEAQ (reference sequence). The sample taken for sequencing was peripheral blood. This chain links TRBV7-9 with TRBJ1-5; unclear D gene. This clonotype was obtained from a human donor in a cohort sampled during active COVID-19. For the CDR3, the DNA is TGTGCCAGCAGCTTAGGACAAGACGATAGCAATCAGCCCCAGCATTTT. Encoded protein: CASSLGQDDSNQPQHF. Supplemented by reference TRBV7-9 and TRBJ1-5, the full variable domain reads DTGVSQNPRHKITKRGQNVTFRCDPISEHNRLYWYRQTLGQGPEFLTYFQNEAQLEKSRLLSDRFSAERPKGSFSTLEIQRTEQGDSAMYLCASSLGQDDSNQPQHFGDGTRLSIL.